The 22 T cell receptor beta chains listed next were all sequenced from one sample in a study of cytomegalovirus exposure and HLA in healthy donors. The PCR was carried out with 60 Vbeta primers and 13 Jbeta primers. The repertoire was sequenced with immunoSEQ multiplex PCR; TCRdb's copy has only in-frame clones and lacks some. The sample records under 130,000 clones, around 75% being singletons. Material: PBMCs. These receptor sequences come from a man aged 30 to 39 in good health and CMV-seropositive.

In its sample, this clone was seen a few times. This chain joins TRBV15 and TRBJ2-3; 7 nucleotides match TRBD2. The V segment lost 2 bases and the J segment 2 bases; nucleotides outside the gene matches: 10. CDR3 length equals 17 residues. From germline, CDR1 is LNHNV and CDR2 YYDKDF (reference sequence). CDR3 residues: CATSRPTTSWNTDTQYF. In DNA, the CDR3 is TGTGCCACCAGCAGACCGACGACTAGCTGGAACACAGATACGCAGTATTTT.

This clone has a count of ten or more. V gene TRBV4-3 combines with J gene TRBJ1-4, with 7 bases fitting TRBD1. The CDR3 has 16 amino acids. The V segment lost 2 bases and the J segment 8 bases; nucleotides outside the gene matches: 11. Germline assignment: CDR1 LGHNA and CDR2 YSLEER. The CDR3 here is CASSQNPPGTDEKLFF. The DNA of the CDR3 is TGCGCCAGCAGCCAAAACCCCCCTGGGACAGACGAAAAACTGTTTTTT.

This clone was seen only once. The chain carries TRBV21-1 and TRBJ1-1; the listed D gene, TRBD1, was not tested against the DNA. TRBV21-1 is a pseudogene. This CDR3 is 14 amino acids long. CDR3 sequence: CASSKGRGGTEAFF. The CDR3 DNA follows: TGTGCCAGCAGCAAAGGAAGGGGTGGCACTGAAGCTTTCTTT.

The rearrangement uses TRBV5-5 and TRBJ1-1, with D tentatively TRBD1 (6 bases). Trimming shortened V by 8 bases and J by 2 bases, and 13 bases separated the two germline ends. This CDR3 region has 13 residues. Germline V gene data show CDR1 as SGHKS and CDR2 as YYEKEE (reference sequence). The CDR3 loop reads CASTVTGNTEAFF. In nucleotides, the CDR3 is TGTGCCAGTACAGTGACAGGTAACACTGAAGCTTTCTTT.

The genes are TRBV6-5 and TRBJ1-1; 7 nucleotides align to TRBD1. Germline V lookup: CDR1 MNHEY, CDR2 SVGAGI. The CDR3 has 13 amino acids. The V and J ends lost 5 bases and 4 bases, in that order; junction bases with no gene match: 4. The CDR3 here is CASSISGGTEAFF. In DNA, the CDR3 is TGTGCCAGCAGTATCTCAGGGGGCACTGAAGCTTTCTTT.

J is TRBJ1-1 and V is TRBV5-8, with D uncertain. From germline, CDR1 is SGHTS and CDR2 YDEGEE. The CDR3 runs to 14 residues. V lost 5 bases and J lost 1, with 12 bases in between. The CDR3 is CASSPSVGNTEAFF. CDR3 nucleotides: TGTGCCAGCAGTCCTTCGGTCGGGAACACTGAAGCTTTCTTT.

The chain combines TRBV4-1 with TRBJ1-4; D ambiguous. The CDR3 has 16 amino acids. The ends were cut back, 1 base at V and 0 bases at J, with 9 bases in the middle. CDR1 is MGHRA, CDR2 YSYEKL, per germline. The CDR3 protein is CASSQGLAATNEKLFF. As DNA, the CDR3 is TGCGCCAGCAGCCAAGGGTTGGCAGCAACTAATGAAAAACTGTTTTTT.

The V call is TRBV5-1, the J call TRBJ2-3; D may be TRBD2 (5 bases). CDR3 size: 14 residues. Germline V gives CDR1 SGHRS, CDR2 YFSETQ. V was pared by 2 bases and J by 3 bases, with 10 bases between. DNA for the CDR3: TGCGCCAGCAGCTTCGGCGGGCAGACAGATACGCAGTATTTT. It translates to CASSFGGQTDTQYF.

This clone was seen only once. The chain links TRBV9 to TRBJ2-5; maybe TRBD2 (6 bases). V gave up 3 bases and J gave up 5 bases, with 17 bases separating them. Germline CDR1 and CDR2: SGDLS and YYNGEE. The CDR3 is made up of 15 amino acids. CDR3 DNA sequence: TGTGCCAGCAGCGAGGGACCGGGAGTTGTGGAGACCCAGTACTTC. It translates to CASSEGPGVVETQYF. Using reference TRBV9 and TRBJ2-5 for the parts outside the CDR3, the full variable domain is DSGVTQTPKHLITATGQRVTLRCSPRSGDLSVYWYQQSLDQGLQFLIQYYNGEERAKGNILERFSAQQFPDLHSELNLSSLELGDSALYFCASSEGPGVVETQYFGPGTRLLVL.

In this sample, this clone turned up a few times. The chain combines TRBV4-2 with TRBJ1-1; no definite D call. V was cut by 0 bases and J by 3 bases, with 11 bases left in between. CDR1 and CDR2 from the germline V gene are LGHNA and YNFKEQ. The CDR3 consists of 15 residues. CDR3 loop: CASSQERQRDTEAFF. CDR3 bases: TGTGCCAGCAGCCAAGAGAGGCAGAGGGACACTGAAGCTTTCTTT.

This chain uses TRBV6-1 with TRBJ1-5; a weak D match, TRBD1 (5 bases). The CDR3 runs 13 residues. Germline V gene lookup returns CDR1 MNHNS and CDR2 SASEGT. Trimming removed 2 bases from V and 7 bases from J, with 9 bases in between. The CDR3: CASSESGVQPQHF. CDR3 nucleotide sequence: TGTGCCAGCAGTGAATCGGGGGTCCAGCCCCAGCATTTT.

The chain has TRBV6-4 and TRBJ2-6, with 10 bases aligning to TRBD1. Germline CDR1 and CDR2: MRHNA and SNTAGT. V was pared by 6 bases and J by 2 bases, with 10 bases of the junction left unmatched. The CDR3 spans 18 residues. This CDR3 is CASSPGGQGRPGANVLTF. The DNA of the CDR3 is TGTGCCAGCAGCCCGGGGGGACAGGGGAGACCTGGGGCCAACGTCCTGACTTTC.

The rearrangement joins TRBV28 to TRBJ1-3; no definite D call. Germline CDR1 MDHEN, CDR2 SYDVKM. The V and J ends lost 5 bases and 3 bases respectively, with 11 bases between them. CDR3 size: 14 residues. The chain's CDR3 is CASSPSGSGNTIYF. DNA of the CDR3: TGTGCCAGCAGTCCCTCGGGGAGTGGAAACACCATATATTTT.

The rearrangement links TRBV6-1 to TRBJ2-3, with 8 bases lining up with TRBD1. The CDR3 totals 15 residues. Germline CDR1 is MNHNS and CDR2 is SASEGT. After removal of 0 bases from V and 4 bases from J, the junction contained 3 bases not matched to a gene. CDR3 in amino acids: CASSEATGGADTQYF. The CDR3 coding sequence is TGTGCCAGCAGTGAAGCCACAGGGGGTGCAGATACGCAGTATTTT.

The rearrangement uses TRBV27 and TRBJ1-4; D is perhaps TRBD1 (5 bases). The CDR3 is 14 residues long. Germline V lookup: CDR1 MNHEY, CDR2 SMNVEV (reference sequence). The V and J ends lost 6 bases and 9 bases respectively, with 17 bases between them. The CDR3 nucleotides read TGTGCCAGCAGCAGAACGGGAGAGGGGAAAAAACTGTTTTTT. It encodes CASSRTGEGKKLFF.

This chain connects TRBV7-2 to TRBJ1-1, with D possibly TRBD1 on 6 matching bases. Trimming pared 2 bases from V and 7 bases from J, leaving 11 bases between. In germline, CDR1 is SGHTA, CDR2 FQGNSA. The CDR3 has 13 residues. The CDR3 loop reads CASSLKRGGEAFF. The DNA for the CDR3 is TGTGCCAGCAGCTTAAAGAGGGGGGGTGAAGCTTTCTTT.

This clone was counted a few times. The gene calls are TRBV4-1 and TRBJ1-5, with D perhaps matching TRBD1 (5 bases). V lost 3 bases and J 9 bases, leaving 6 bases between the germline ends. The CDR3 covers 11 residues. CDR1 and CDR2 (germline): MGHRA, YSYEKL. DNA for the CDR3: TGCGCCAGCAGCCAGGGGGGGCCCCAGCATTTT. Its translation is CASSQGGPQHF.

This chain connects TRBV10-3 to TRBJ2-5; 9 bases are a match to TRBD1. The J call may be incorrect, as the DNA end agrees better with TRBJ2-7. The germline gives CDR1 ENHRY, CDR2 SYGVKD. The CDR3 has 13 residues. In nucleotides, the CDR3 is TGTGCCATCAGTAGGGACAGGGCTCTCGAGCAGTACTTC. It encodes CAISRDRALEQYF.

CDR3 coding DNA: TGTGCCAGTAGTCCCCGGACAGGGGCTGGAAACACCATATATTTT. Protein: CASSPRTGAGNTIYF. The rearrangement links TRBV19 to TRBJ1-3; 9 bases match TRBD1. This CDR3 comprises 15 residues. The V segment lost 5 bases and the J segment 2 bases; nucleotides outside the gene matches: 4. CDR1 is LNHDA and CDR2 is SQIVND in the germline V gene (reference sequence).

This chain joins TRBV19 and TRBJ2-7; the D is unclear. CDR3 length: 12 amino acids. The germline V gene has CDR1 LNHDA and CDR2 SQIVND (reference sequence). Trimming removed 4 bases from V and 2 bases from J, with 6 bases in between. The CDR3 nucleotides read TGTGCCAGTAGTAGACATGCCTACGAGCAGTACTTC. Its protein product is CASSRHAYEQYF.

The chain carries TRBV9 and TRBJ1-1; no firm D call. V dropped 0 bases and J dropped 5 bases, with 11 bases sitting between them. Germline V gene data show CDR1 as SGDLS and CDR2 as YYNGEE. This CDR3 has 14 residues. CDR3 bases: TGTGCCAGCAGCGTAGGGGCAGGCGCGACTGAAGCTTTCTTT. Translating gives CASSVGAGATEAFF.

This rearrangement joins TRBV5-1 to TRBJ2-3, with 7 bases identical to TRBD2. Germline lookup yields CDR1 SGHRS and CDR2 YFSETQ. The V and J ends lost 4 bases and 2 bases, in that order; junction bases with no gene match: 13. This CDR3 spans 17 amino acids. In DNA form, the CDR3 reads TGCGCCAGCAGCGCCCTGGGGGGGGGACTAAACACAGATACGCAGTATTTT. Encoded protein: CASSALGGGLNTDTQYF.